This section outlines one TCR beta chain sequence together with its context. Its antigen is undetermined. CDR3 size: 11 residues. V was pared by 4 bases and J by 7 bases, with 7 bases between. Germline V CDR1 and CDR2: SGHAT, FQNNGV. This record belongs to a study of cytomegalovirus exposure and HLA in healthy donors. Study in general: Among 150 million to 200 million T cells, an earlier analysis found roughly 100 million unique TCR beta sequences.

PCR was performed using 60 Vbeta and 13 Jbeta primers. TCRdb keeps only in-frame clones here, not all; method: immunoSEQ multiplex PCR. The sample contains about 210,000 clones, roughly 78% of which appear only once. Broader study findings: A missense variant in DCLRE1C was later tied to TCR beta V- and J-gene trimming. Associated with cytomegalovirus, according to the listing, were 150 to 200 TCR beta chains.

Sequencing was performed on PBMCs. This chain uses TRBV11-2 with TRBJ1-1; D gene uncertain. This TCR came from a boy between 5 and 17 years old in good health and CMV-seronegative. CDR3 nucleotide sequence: TGTGCCAGCAGCTCCCGGGGTGAAGCTTTCTTT. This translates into CASSSRGEAFF. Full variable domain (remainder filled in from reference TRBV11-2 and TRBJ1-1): EAGVAQSPRYKIIEKRQSVAFWCNPISGHATLYWYQQILGQGPKLLIQFQNNGVVDDSQLPKDRFSAERLKGVDSTLKIQPAKLEDSAVYLCASSSRGEAFFGQGTRLTVV.